Below are 4 T cell receptor beta chains sequenced from a single sample in a study of T cells in Graves' hyperthyroidism and ophthalmopathy. Researchers took RNA transcripts and amplified the TCR beta CDR3 regions from them. The HTBI primer set served for first-round RT-PCR of the TCR CDR3. TCRdb processed the multiplex PCR reads anew with MiXCR; each CDR3 protein has one entry. The repertoire holds 480,000 or so distinct CDR3 sequences, with over 35% as singletons. The sample consisted of peripheral blood or thyroid tissue (not recorded which). These receptors were taken from an adult woman with Graves' disease, either hyperthyroidism or ophthalmopathy (not recorded which).

This chain connects TRBV29-1 to TRBJ1-2; D gene unclear. The germline V gene has CDR1 SQVTM and CDR2 ANQGSEA. The CDR3 sequence is 14 residues long. The CDR3 coding sequence is TGCAATATTGGCCCGACTGCTTCTAACTATGGCTACACCTTC. Protein product: CNIGPTASNYGYTF.

This clonotype was found many times. The CDR3 loop is CASSSRLAGVGELFF. The CDR3 bases are TGCGCCAGCAGCTCGCGACTAGCGGGAGTCGGGGAGCTGTTTTTT. The chain carries TRBV4-1 and TRBJ2-2, with 12 bases fitting TRBD2. Germline V gene data show CDR1 as MGHRA and CDR2 as YSYEKL. The CDR3 totals 15 residues. V was clipped by 5 bases and J by 7 bases; unmatched bases: 5.

The sample holds a few counts of this clonotype. The V gene is TRBV19, the J gene TRBJ1-1; 8 bases agree with TRBD1. The CDR3 has 15 residues. V trimming: 5 bases; J trimming: 10 bases; junction bases outside the gene matches: 15. Germline V CDR1 and CDR2: LNHDA, SQIVND (reference sequence). CDR3 sequence: CASSAPGQGEWRAFF. The CDR3 DNA is TGTGCCAGTAGTGCTCCCGGACAGGGTGAGTGGAGAGCTTTCTTT.

This clonotype has just a few counts. This chain connects TRBV10-3 to TRBJ2-5; 9 nucleotides line up with TRBD1. J gave up 2 bases and V 11 bases, and 12 bases lay outside the gene matches. Germline V gene data show CDR1 as ENHRY and CDR2 as SYGVKD. The CDR3 sequence is 15 residues long. The CDR3 DNA is TGTGCCGCGAACCGGGACAGGGTATCGCAAGAGACCCAGTACTTC. Its translation: CAANRDRVSQETQYF.